Following are 30 T cell receptor beta chains from one sample sequenced in a study of T cell repertoires and HLA-DP antigens. Profiling relied on immunoSEQ multiplex PCR, and the TCRdb table lists in-frame clones only, not all of them. The top ten hold 1.5% to 2% of the sample, which has almost 90,000 clones, approximately 86% seen once. Their antigen targets remain unknown. Sequencing used CD4+ T cells from PBMCs. Every receptor here comes from a man aged 50-60 years in good health and CMV-seronegative.

This rearrangement joins TRBV7-8 to TRBJ2-1; 9 nucleotides agree with TRBD1. This CDR3 contains 12 residues. Germline V gene lookup returns CDR1 SGHVS and CDR2 FQNEAQ. The J segment lost 16 bases and the V segment lost 6 bases, leaving 10 bases of the junction unmatched. CDR3 DNA: TGTGCCAGCAGACTACCGGGACAGGGCTTTTTCTTC. Its translation is CASRLPGQGFFF.

V usage is TRBV25-1 and J usage is TRBJ1-5; weak D call: TRBD1 (6 bases). Germline V gene sequence: CDR1 MGHDK, CDR2 SYGVNS. The V end was cut by 3 bases, the J end by 0 bases, with 15 bases between. CDR3 length: 17 amino acids. CDR3 DNA: TGTGCCAGCAGTGAGACAGGCAGGGGAAATAGCAATCAGCCCCAGCATTTT. Protein sequence: CASSETGRGNSNQPQHF.

V usage is TRBV5-1 and J usage is TRBJ2-2, with TRBD1 matching 8 bases. CDR3 size: 18 residues. Per the germline V gene, CDR1 is SGHRS and CDR2 is YFSETQ. The V and J ends lost 4 bases and 4 bases, in that order; junction bases with no gene match: 15. The CDR3 nucleotides read TGCGCCAGCAGCCCAACCACCGGTCAGGGACAGGTCACCGGGGAGCTGTTTTTT. Its translation is CASSPTTGQGQVTGELFF.

The chain couples TRBV15 to TRBJ1-2; a weak D match, TRBD1 (5 bases). Per germline, CDR1 LNHNV and CDR2 YYDKDF (reference sequence). V was clipped by 6 bases and J by 4 bases, with 9 bases between them. This CDR3 is built from 12 residues. The CDR3 DNA follows: TGTGCCACCAGTTCGACAGTCTATGGCTACACCTTC. This encodes CATSSTVYGYTF. Filled out from reference TRBV15 and TRBJ1-2, the complete variable domain reads DAMVIQNPRYQVTQFGKPVTLSCSQTLNHNVMYWYQQKSSQAPKLLFHYYDKDFNNEADTPDNFQSRRPNTSFCFLDIRSPGLGDTAMYLCATSSTVYGYTFGSGTRLTVV.

This clone came up once. The genes are TRBV25-1 and TRBJ1-1; 7 bases map to TRBD1. CDR1 MGHDK and CDR2 SYGVNS come from the germline V gene. V lost 4 bases and J lost 1; bases outside the gene matches: 6. There are 15 residues in the CDR3. This CDR3 is CASSVTGTANTEAFF. In DNA, the CDR3 is TGTGCCAGCAGTGTAACCGGGACAGCGAACACTGAAGCTTTCTTT. The full variable domain, rest sourced from reference TRBV25-1 and TRBJ1-1, is EADIYQTPRYLVIGTGKKITLECSQTMGHDKMYWYQQDPGMELHLIHYSYGVNSTEKGDLSSESTVSRIRTEHFPLTLESARPSHTSQYLCASSVTGTANTEAFFGQGTRLTVV.

The V and J genes are TRBV9 and TRBJ2-2; D may be TRBD2 (6 bases). The V gene's germline CDR1 is SGDLS and CDR2 YYNGEE. The CDR3 totals 13 residues. The V end lost 3 bases, the J end lost 7 bases, and 10 bases lay between the germline ends. DNA for the CDR3: TGTGCCAGCAGCGCAACGGGACTCGGGGAGCTGTTTTTT. Translated: CASSATGLGELFF.

This clone was counted once. The chain is built from TRBV19 and TRBJ1-6; 9 bases line up with TRBD1. Trimming at V came to 5 bases and at J to 7 bases, leaving 6 bases not matched to a gene. In germline, CDR1 is LNHDA, CDR2 SQIVND (reference sequence). This CDR3 spans 15 amino acids. DNA for the CDR3: TGTGCCAGTAGTGAGGGACAGGGTGGAAATTCACCCCTCCACTTT. Protein: CASSEGQGGNSPLHF.

CDR3 bases: TGTGCCAGCAGCGTTGGGACGGAGAACACTGAAGCTTTCTTT. It codes for CASSVGTENTEAFF. The chain is built from TRBV9 and TRBJ1-1, with a possible D match to TRBD1 (5 bases). This CDR3 has 14 amino acids. CDR1 SGDLS and CDR2 YYNGEE come from the germline V gene. Trimming took off 2 bases at V and 1 base at J, with 9 bases between the two ends.

The rearrangement links TRBV7-2 to TRBJ1-1; D is uncertain. This CDR3 comprises 14 residues. Germline CDR1 is SGHTA and CDR2 is FQGNSA. V lost 2 bases, J lost 1 base, and 8 bases lay in between. The CDR3 DNA follows: TGTGCCAGCAGCTTAAACCCAGGGAACACTGAAGCTTTCTTT. It is translated as CASSLNPGNTEAFF.

The chain is built from TRBV19 and TRBJ1-3; D is unresolved. The CDR3 spans 17 residues. Trimming left V 3 bases short and J 1 base short, with 16 bases between. Germline V gene sequence: CDR1 LNHDA, CDR2 SQIVND (reference sequence). CDR3 sequence (DNA): TGTGCCAGTAGTATCCGCGAGCCTGGTCGTTCTGGAAACACCATATATTTT. It encodes CASSIREPGRSGNTIYF.

The rearrangement links TRBV5-4 to TRBJ2-3; TRBD2 agrees at 11 bases. From germline, CDR1 is SGHNT and CDR2 YYREEE (reference sequence). With 9 bases clipped from V and 4 bases from J, the junction kept 16 bases outside the gene matches. The length of the CDR3 is 17 residues. The chain's CDR3 is CATKAQVVLAGADTQYF. CDR3 nucleotides: TGTGCCACCAAGGCCCAAGTCGTACTAGCGGGGGCAGATACGCAGTATTTT.

The chain combines TRBV4-1 with TRBJ2-2; possible D gene TRBD1, 6 bases. This CDR3 region has 16 residues. Germline V gene data show CDR1 as MGHRA and CDR2 as YSYEKL. Trimming took off 0 bases at V and 4 bases at J, with 12 bases between the two ends. CDR3 nucleotide sequence: TGCGCCAGCAGCCAAGATCTGGGGGCGCCCACCGGGGAGCTGTTTTTT. It is translated as CASSQDLGAPTGELFF.

The chain combines TRBV7-9 with TRBJ2-5; weak D call: TRBD1 (5 bases). The length of the CDR3 is 16 residues. Deletions cut 2 bases from V and 5 bases from J, with 18 bases between. Germline loops: CDR1 SEHNR, CDR2 FQNEAQ (reference sequence). The CDR3 loop reads CASSLLGRGADETQYF. The CDR3 bases are TGTGCCAGCAGCTTACTCGGTAGGGGCGCAGATGAGACCCAGTACTTC.

The CDR3 is CASSSFTNEAFF. CDR3 bases: TGTGCCAGCAGTTCTTTCACGAATGAAGCTTTCTTT. The rearrangement uses TRBV6-5 and TRBJ1-1; no clear D gene. Germline assignment: CDR1 MNHEY and CDR2 SVGAGI. The CDR3 covers 12 residues. The V and J ends lost 4 bases and 7 bases respectively, with 10 bases between them.

This chain links TRBV4-1 with TRBJ2-7; tentative D call: TRBD2 (5 bases). V was cut by 1 base and J by 5 bases, with 18 bases left in between. The length of the CDR3 is 16 residues. CDR1 and CDR2 (germline): MGHRA, YSYEKL. The CDR3 spells CASSQVQSGVVNEQYF. DNA for the CDR3: TGCGCCAGCAGCCAAGTCCAGTCCGGGGTGGTTAACGAGCAGTACTTC.

The gene calls are TRBV28 and TRBJ1-1; D not certain. The CDR3 is 16 residues long. V was cut by 6 bases and J by 0 bases, with 17 bases left in between. CDR1 and CDR2 (germline): MDHEN, SYDVKM. CDR3 in amino acids: CASSSRGRHMNTEAFF. CDR3 bases: TGTGCCAGCAGCTCGAGAGGTAGGCACATGAACACTGAAGCTTTCTTT. Looking up the rest from reference TRBV28 and TRBJ1-1 gives the full variable domain: DVKVTQSSRYLVKRTGEKVFLECVQDMDHENMFWYRQDPGLGLRLIYFSYDVKMKEKGDIPEGYSVSREKKERFSLILESASTNQTSMYLCASSSRGRHMNTEAFFGQGTRLTVV.

This chain links TRBV5-4 with TRBJ2-7; TRBD2 matches 8 bases. The germline CDR1 and CDR2 sequences are SGHNT and YYREEE (reference sequence). CDR3 size: 15 residues. V dropped 0 bases and J dropped 4; count of bases not matched to a gene: 6. As DNA, the CDR3 is TGTGCCAGCAGCTTGGGCGGGGGGCGCGTATACGAGCAGTACTTC. This encodes CASSLGGGRVYEQYF.

The chain carries TRBV5-4 and TRBJ2-2, with TRBD1 identical over 9 bases. The CDR3 runs to 17 residues. Germline CDR1 and CDR2: SGHNT and YYREEE (reference sequence). Trimming at V came to 6 bases and at J to 1 base, leaving 10 bases not matched to a gene. CDR3 protein: CASTRPGQGLNTGELFF. The CDR3 coding sequence is TGTGCCAGCACCCGACCCGGACAGGGGCTGAACACCGGGGAGCTGTTTTTT.

V gene TRBV5-1 combines with J gene TRBJ2-7, with TRBD2 identical over 10 bases. V lost 2 bases to trimming and J lost 3 bases; unmatched junction nucleotides: 5. This CDR3 is built from 15 residues. The germline gives CDR1 SGHRS, CDR2 YFSETQ. DNA of the CDR3: TGCGCCAGCAGCTTATCTAGCGGGGGTAACTACGAGCAGTACTTC. Protein sequence: CASSLSSGGNYEQYF. The entire variable domain, with the rest obtained from reference TRBV5-1 and TRBJ2-7, is as follows: KAGVTQTPRYLIKTRGQQVTLSCSPISGHRSVSWYQQTPGQGLQFLFEYFSETQRNKGNFPGRFSGRQFSNSRSEMNVSTLELGDSALYLCASSLSSGGNYEQYFGPGTRLTVT.

The chain uses TRBV28 and TRBJ2-6; D perhaps matches TRBD1 (5 bases). Trimming shortened V by 1 base and J by 4 bases, and 8 bases separated the two germline ends. Per germline, CDR1 MDHEN and CDR2 SYDVKM. CDR3 length equals 15 residues. The CDR3 region is CASSLSGYGANVLTF. Here the CDR3 DNA reads TGTGCCAGCAGTTTATCAGGGTACGGGGCCAACGTCCTGACTTTC.

The chain carries TRBV29-1 and TRBJ1-5; 8 bases agree with TRBD1. The CDR3 is 13 amino acids. The J segment lost 12 bases and the V segment lost 4 bases, leaving 11 bases of the junction unmatched. Germline CDR1 is SQVTM and CDR2 is ANQGSEA. Written as DNA, the CDR3 is TGCAGCGTTGCACAGGGGGGTAATCAGGGCCAGCATTTT. Its protein product is CSVAQGGNQGQHF.

The genes are TRBV7-2 and TRBJ2-1, with D possibly being TRBD1 (6 bases). Trimming cost V 6 bases and J 4 bases, with 19 bases left between them. Germline V gives CDR1 SGHTA, CDR2 FQGNSA. The CDR3 is made up of 16 amino acids. CDR3 coding DNA: TGTGCCAGCAGGGCCGCTTTCAGGGGCCTTTACAATGAGCAGTTCTTC. Protein sequence: CASRAAFRGLYNEQFF.

V usage is TRBV30 and J usage is TRBJ2-5; no clear D. There are 13 residues in the CDR3. CDR1 GTSNPN and CDR2 SVGIG come from the germline V gene (reference sequence). Trimming pared 4 bases from V and 1 base from J, leaving 10 bases between. CDR3 protein: CAWNRHSQETQYF. The DNA for the CDR3 is TGTGCCTGGAACAGACATAGCCAAGAGACCCAGTACTTC.

The chain uses TRBV14 and TRBJ2-7; D is possibly TRBD1 (7 bases). This CDR3 is built from 15 residues. V lost 5 bases and J 4 bases, leaving 18 bases between the germline ends. Germline V gene lookup returns CDR1 SGHDN and CDR2 FVKESK. The CDR3 nucleotides are TGTGCCAGCAGCACCCACAGGGGTGGACTATACGAGCAGTACTTC. Amino acid sequence: CASSTHRGGLYEQYF.

The chain uses TRBV9 and TRBJ1-4; D might be TRBD1 (5 bases). The CDR3 has 16 amino acids. The germline V gene encodes CDR1 SGDLS and CDR2 YYNGEE. V was trimmed by 3 bases and J by 0 bases, leaving 12 bases between them. In nucleotides, the CDR3 is TGTGCCAGCAGCGCTAGAGAAGGGGCAACTAATGAAAAACTGTTTTTT. The encoded protein is CASSAREGATNEKLFF.

Details on this clone: This specimen includes other DNA sequences encoding the same CDR3. V usage is TRBV6-1 and J usage is TRBJ1-3; D gene unclear. Trimming shortened V by 4 bases and J by 2 bases, and 6 bases separated the two germline ends. This CDR3 is built from 13 residues. CDR1 is MNHNS and CDR2 is SASEGT in the germline V gene. The CDR3 coding sequence is TGTGCCAGCAGTGGCACAGCTGGAAACACCATATATTTT. Protein product: CASSGTAGNTIYF.

CDR3 amino acids: CASSSGASGTDTQYF. CDR3 sequence (DNA): TGTGCCAGCAGCTCAGGGGCCTCCGGCACAGATACGCAGTATTTT. The V call is TRBV9, the J call TRBJ2-3; a weak D match, TRBD1 (6 bases). V lost 4 bases and J lost 1, with 13 bases in between. The germline CDR1 and CDR2 sequences are SGDLS and YYNGEE. The CDR3 spans 15 residues. The variable domain in full, completed from reference TRBV9 and TRBJ2-3, reads DSGVTQTPKHLITATGQRVTLRCSPRSGDLSVYWYQQSLDQGLQFLIQYYNGEERAKGNILERFSAQQFPDLHSELNLSSLELGDSALYFCASSSGASGTDTQYFGPGTRLTVL.

The V call is TRBV5-1, the J call TRBJ2-5; 8 bases match TRBD1. Germline V gene sequence: CDR1 SGHRS, CDR2 YFSETQ. Germline trimming cut 6 bases from V and 3 bases from J; bases unmatched to any gene: 4. The CDR3 totals 13 residues. The CDR3 here is CASTPTGEETQYF. Here the CDR3 DNA reads TGCGCCAGCACACCGACAGGGGAAGAGACCCAGTACTTC.

The CDR3 here is CASSRLPGNTGELFF. CDR3 nucleotide sequence: TGTGCCAGCAGTAGGTTGCCGGGCAACACCGGGGAGCTGTTTTTT. V usage is TRBV6-1 and J usage is TRBJ2-2; unclear D gene. Germline V gene sequence: CDR1 MNHNS, CDR2 SASEGT. Trimming took 5 bases from V and 2 from J, leaving 12 bases between them. The CDR3 runs 15 residues.

V is TRBV5-4 and J is TRBJ2-7; D ambiguous. The germline V gene has CDR1 SGHNT and CDR2 YYREEE (reference sequence). The CDR3 totals 15 residues. V lost 4 bases and J 4 bases, leaving 18 bases between the germline ends. The CDR3, as DNA: TGTGCCAGCAGCCAAGTTGCGGACCCAGCGTACGAGCAGTACTTC. This gives the protein CASSQVADPAYEQYF.